A single sample gave rise to the 19 T cell receptor beta chains below, sequenced in a study of shared clonotypes between healthy human individuals. The protocol was immunoSEQ multiplex PCR, while the TCRdb copy is restricted to in-frame clones and leaves out a portion. The sample yields roughly 2.4 million clones, roughly 95% seen once. The sample taken for sequencing was naive CD4+ T cells sorted from blood. Sample subset: CD45RA+ positively selected. These receptors were taken from a man younger than 35 in good health.

This clone was seen just once. The V call is TRBV5-4, the J call TRBJ1-3, with 7 bases identical to TRBD1. Germline V gene sequence: CDR1 SGHNT, CDR2 YYREEE (reference sequence). Losses at the gene ends were 3 bases for V and 0 bases for J; bases not matched to a gene: 9. The CDR3 has 17 residues. The CDR3 loop is CASSYNRGINSGNTIYF. CDR3 bases: TGTGCCAGCAGCTATAACAGGGGCATCAACTCTGGAAACACCATATATTTT.

This sequence joins TRBV30 and TRBJ2-3; the D is unclear. The V end was cut by 0 bases, the J end by 6 bases, with 13 bases between. This CDR3 contains 14 residues. Germline loops: CDR1 GTSNPN, CDR2 SVGIG (reference sequence). The CDR3 nucleotides are TGTGCCTGGAGTGTTGGGCTAGATAAGGATACGCAGTATTTT. Translation gives CAWSVGLDKDTQYF.

The genes are TRBV30 and TRBJ1-2; perhaps TRBD1 as D (5 bases). The CDR3 runs 13 residues. The V and J ends lost 3 bases and 3 bases respectively, with 11 bases between them. CDR1 is GTSNPN, CDR2 SVGIG, per germline (reference sequence). The CDR3 spells CAWSLGRDYGYTF. Here the CDR3 DNA reads TGTGCCTGGAGCCTGGGCAGGGACTATGGCTACACCTTC.

The chain links TRBV5-1 to TRBJ2-2; 8 nucleotides align to TRBD1. V lost 5 bases, J lost 3 bases, and 0 bases stayed unmatched. Germline V gene lookup returns CDR1 SGHRS and CDR2 YFSETQ. CDR3 length: 13 residues. The CDR3 region has the DNA TGCGCCAGCAGGGACAGGGACACCGGGGAGCTGTTTTTT. It codes for CASRDRDTGELFF.

The rearrangement links TRBV9 to TRBJ2-7, with TRBD2 identical over 11 bases. The CDR3 contains 16 residues. Trimming took 3 bases from V and 4 from J; bases not matched to a gene: 9. Germline V gene lookup returns CDR1 SGDLS and CDR2 YYNGEE. In DNA form, the CDR3 reads TGTGCCAGCAGCGGAGGCCTAGCGGGGGGCCAATACGAGCAGTACTTC. It translates to CASSGGLAGGQYEQYF.

About this clone itself: The same CDR3 is also encoded by other DNA sequences in this sample. The chain uses TRBV5-1 and TRBJ1-4, with D unresolved. The germline V gene encodes CDR1 SGHRS and CDR2 YFSETQ. The V and J ends lost 1 base and 0 bases respectively, with 4 bases between them. The CDR3 sequence is 14 residues long. The CDR3: CASSLRATNEKLFF. CDR3 DNA: TGCGCCAGCAGCTTGCGTGCAACTAATGAAAAACTGTTTTTT.

This chain links TRBV7-8 with TRBJ1-3, with D hard to call. The CDR3 has 15 amino acids. The germline CDR1 and CDR2 sequences are SGHVS and FQNEAQ. V gave up 4 bases and J gave up 4 bases, with 14 bases separating them. CDR3 amino acids: CASSSTGHPGNTIYF. CDR3 bases: TGTGCCAGCAGCTCCACGGGTCATCCCGGAAACACCATATATTTT.

V and J are TRBV30 and TRBJ2-2; the match to TRBD1 covers 7 bases. The CDR3 is made up of 13 amino acids. Germline V gives CDR1 GTSNPN, CDR2 SVGIG (reference sequence). J lost 6 bases, V lost 7 bases, and 8 bases had no gene match. For the CDR3, the DNA is TGTGCCTCAGACAGGGCAGGGGCCGGGGAGCTGTTTTTT. This codes for CASDRAGAGELFF.

This clone was detected only once. This sequence joins TRBV7-9 and TRBJ2-5; TRBD1 agrees at 8 bases. After removal of 1 base from V and 3 bases from J, the junction contained 7 bases not matched to a gene. This CDR3 spans 16 amino acids. CDR1 SEHNR and CDR2 FQNEAQ come from the germline V gene (reference sequence). The CDR3 DNA reads TGTGCCAGCAGCTTAGATGTTGGACAGGGTAAAGAGACCCAGTACTTC. This codes for CASSLDVGQGKETQYF.

The chain joins TRBV5-5 to TRBJ2-1; D tentatively fits TRBD1 or TRBD2 (5 bases each). Trimming left V 4 bases short and J 6 bases short, with 17 bases between. Germline V gene data show CDR1 as SGHKS and CDR2 as YYEKEE (reference sequence). The CDR3 totals 15 residues. The CDR3 sequence is CASSPRDLGSNEQFF. CDR3 in DNA: TGTGCCAGCAGCCCCCGGGACCTAGGAAGCAATGAGCAGTTCTTC.

The rearrangement links TRBV10-2 to TRBJ2-2, with D possibly being TRBD1 (5 bases). This CDR3 has 16 amino acids. The V end was cut by 3 bases, the J end by 6 bases, with 17 bases between. Germline V lookup: CDR1 WSHSY, CDR2 SAAADI. CDR3 region: CASSDPFNRRPGELFF. The CDR3 DNA reads as TGCGCCAGCAGTGACCCCTTCAACAGGCGACCCGGGGAGCTGTTTTTT.

This sequence joins TRBV5-1 and TRBJ2-7, with 10 bases aligning to TRBD2. The germline V gene encodes CDR1 SGHRS and CDR2 YFSETQ. Trimming removed 4 bases from V and 2 bases from J; junction bases left unmatched: 3. The CDR3 is 14 amino acids. The CDR3 is CASSPGTSAYEQYF. In nucleotides, the CDR3 is TGCGCCAGCAGCCCGGGGACTAGCGCCTACGAGCAGTACTTC. Using reference TRBV5-1 and TRBJ2-7 for the parts outside the CDR3, the full variable domain is KAGVTQTPRYLIKTRGQQVTLSCSPISGHRSVSWYQQTPGQGLQFLFEYFSETQRNKGNFPGRFSGRQFSNSRSEMNVSTLELGDSALYLCASSPGTSAYEQYFGPGTRLTVT.

The chain uses TRBV7-2 and TRBJ1-5; no reliable D call. V lost 1 base to trimming and J lost 3 bases, with 7 bases between them. The CDR3 has 14 amino acids. CDR1 and CDR2 (germline): SGHTA, FQGNSA. CDR3: CASSLGMYNQPQHF. DNA of the CDR3: TGTGCCAGCAGCTTAGGAATGTACAATCAGCCCCAGCATTTT. The variable domain in full, completed from reference TRBV7-2 and TRBJ1-5, reads GAGVSQSPSNKVTEKGKDVELRCDPISGHTALYWYRQSLGQGLEFLIYFQGNSAPDKSGLPSDRFSAERTGGSVSTLTIQRTQQEDSAVYLCASSLGMYNQPQHFGDGTRLSIL.

The chain has TRBV2 and TRBJ1-6; 12 bases map to TRBD1. CDR3 length: 16 amino acids. J gave up 6 bases and V 4 bases, and 4 bases lay outside the gene matches. CDR1 and CDR2 from the germline V gene are SNHLY and FYNNEI. The CDR3 DNA reads as TGTGCCAGCAGTGGGGGGACAGGGGGCTCTAATTCACCCCTCCACTTT. Its protein product is CASSGGTGGSNSPLHF.

To note about this clone: The identical CDR3 is also encoded by other nucleotide sequences in the sample. The V call is TRBV18, the J call TRBJ2-7; 10 positions match TRBD1. Germline loops: CDR1 KGHSH, CDR2 LQKENI. This CDR3 is built from 15 residues. V gave up 3 bases and J gave up 2 bases; unmatched junction bases: 4. The CDR3 loop is CASSPGTGATYEQYF. CDR3 bases: TGTGCCAGCTCACCCGGGACAGGGGCTACCTACGAGCAGTACTTC.

Remarks on this clone: The sample holds other DNA sequences that translate to the same CDR3. V usage is TRBV7-9 and J usage is TRBJ2-7; perhaps D is TRBD1 or TRBD2 (5 bases each). Germline CDR1 and CDR2: SEHNR and FQNEAQ (reference sequence). The CDR3 has 14 amino acids. V was pared by 3 bases and J by 0 bases, with 9 bases between. DNA for the CDR3: TGTGCCAGCAGCTTTGGGGGATCCTCCTACGAGCAGTACTTC. Residues: CASSFGGSSYEQYF.

The rearrangement links TRBV5-1 to TRBJ2-5; the match to TRBD2 covers 9 bases. After removal of 0 bases from V and 5 bases from J, the junction contained 8 bases not matched to a gene. There are 16 residues in the CDR3. The germline V gene has CDR1 SGHRS and CDR2 YFSETQ. The CDR3 loop is CASSLVGTSFGETQYF. CDR3 DNA sequence: TGCGCCAGCAGCTTGGTGGGGACTAGCTTTGGGGAGACCCAGTACTTC.

This clone is a singleton in its sample. Possible read error: a much larger clone is one base away. This chain uses TRBV2 with TRBJ2-7; D is unclear. Trimming shortened V by 6 bases and J by 3 bases, and 6 bases separated the two germline ends. The CDR3 consists of 11 residues. Germline-derived CDR1 and CDR2 are SNHLY and FYNNEI. CDR3 in amino acids: CASSSVYEQYF. In nucleotides, the CDR3 is TGTGCCAGCAGCTCGGTCTACGAGCAGTACTTC. The full variable domain, in which reference TRBV2 and TRBJ2-7 provide the parts outside the CDR3, is EPEVTQTPSHQVTQMGQEVILRCVPISNHLYFYWYRQILGQKVEFLVSFYNNEISEKSEIFDDQFSVERPDGSNFTLKIRSTKLEDSAMYFCASSSVYEQYFGPGTRLTVT.

The chain employs TRBV5-4 and TRBJ2-7, with 12 bases fitting TRBD2. Trimming cost V 2 bases and J 4 bases; bases outside gene matches: 19. CDR1 and CDR2 from the germline V gene are SGHNT and YYREEE (reference sequence). The CDR3 contains 20 residues. The CDR3 DNA reads as TGTGCCAGCAGCTTCCCTAGACTAGCGGGAGATAATCCGTTGGGATACGAGCAGTACTTC. As protein: CASSFPRLAGDNPLGYEQYF.